This TCR beta chain appears in the sequencing data of a study of Ad26.COV2.S vaccination and SARS-CoV-2 variants. Regarding the study as a whole: In TCR breadth and depth analyses, total T cell responses may have been underestimated.

TCRdb's copy holds only in-frame clones and misses some; the assay was immunoSEQ multiplex PCR. The table records more than 300,000 clones, around 83% of them present only once. Points on this clone: The antigen is not known.

The treatment is: some 19 received Ad26.COV2.S at low or high dose, single or two shots; 5 received placebo; per-sample allocation not given. Sample collection was performed on day 63 after the first vaccine or placebo injection. Germline CDR1 and CDR2: MNHEY and SVGAGI. This CDR3 has 13 amino acids. J is TRBJ1-3 and V is TRBV6-5; unclear D gene. This TCR was sampled from a person between 18 and 59 years old who received the Ad26.COV2.S COVID-19 vaccine or a placebo. Material: peripheral blood, obtained in a trial of Ad26.COV2.S vaccine versus placebo. The CDR3 loop reads CGGSDRAGNTIYF. CDR3 sequence (DNA): TGTGGTGGGTCCGACCGGGCTGGAAACACCATATATTTT.